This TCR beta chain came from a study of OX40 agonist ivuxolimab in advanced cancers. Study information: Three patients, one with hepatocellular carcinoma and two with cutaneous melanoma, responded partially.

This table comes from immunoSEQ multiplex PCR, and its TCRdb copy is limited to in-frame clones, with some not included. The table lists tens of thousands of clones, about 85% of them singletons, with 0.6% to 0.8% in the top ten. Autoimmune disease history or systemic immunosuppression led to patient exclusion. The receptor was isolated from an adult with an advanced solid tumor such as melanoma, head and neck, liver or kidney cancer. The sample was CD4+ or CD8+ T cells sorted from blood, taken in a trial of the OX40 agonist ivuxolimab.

The CDR3 coding sequence is TGTGCCAGCAGCTTGATCGGGGATCAGCCCCAGCATTTT. Its protein product is CASSLIGDQPQHF. The V call is TRBV5-5, the J call TRBJ1-5; D is uncertain. Germline V gives CDR1 SGHKS, CDR2 YYEKEE (reference sequence). CDR3 length equals 13 residues. V shed 1 base and J shed 5 bases, with 7 bases lying between them. The whole variable domain, filled in from reference TRBV5-5 and TRBJ1-5, reads DAGVTQSPTHLIKTRGQQVTLRCSPISGHKSVSWYQQVLGQGPQFIFQYYEKEERGRGNFPDRFSARQFPNYSSELNVNALLLGDSALYLCASSLIGDQPQHFGDGTRLSIL.